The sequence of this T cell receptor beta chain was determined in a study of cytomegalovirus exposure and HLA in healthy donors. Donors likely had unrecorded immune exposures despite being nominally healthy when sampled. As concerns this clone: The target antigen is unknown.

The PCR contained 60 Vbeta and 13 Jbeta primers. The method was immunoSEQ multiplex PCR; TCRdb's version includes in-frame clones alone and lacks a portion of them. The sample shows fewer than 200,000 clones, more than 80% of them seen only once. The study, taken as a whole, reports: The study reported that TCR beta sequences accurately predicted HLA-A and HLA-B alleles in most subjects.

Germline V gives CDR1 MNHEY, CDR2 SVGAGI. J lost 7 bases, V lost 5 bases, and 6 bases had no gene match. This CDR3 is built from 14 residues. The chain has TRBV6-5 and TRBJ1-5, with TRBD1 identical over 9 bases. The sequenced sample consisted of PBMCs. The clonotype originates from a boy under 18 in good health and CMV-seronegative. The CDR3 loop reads CASSVTGGIQPQHF. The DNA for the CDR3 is TGTGCCAGCAGTGTAACAGGGGGCATACAGCCCCAGCATTTT.